A selection of T cell receptor beta chains follows, all from one sample in a study of control samples from healthy donors and cancer patients. The table came from immunoSEQ multiplex PCR; TCRdb's copy has only in-frame clones and leaves some out. The sample has 100,000 to 150,000 clones, about 95% seen once. The source material was blood. These receptors were taken from a man aged 30-40 years in good health. Both conserved end residues are part of each CDR3. Each record gives: D gene, clone size, J gene, V gene, CDR3 protein, CDR3 DNA. The D gene is left open where the match is weak. A clone size is listed for some rows: how often the clone was seen (once, few, many), or a class if it is expanded.

-,once,TRBJ2-7,TRBV11-3,CASSLGGPTYEQYF,TGTGCCAGCAGCTTAGGGGGCCCTACCTACGAGCAGTACTTC
-,-,TRBJ1-1,TRBV2,CASTRPTSNTEAFF,TGTGCCAGCACCAGGCCCACCTCGAACACTGAAGCTTTCTTT
TRBD2,once,TRBJ2-5,TRBV4-1,CASSPKTSELGETQYF,TGCGCCAGCAGCCCAAAGACTAGCGAGTTAGGAGAGACCCAGTACTTC
-,-,TRBJ1-5,TRBV28,CASSFSGASNQPQHF,TGTGCCAGCAGTTTCTCCGGGGCCAGCAATCAGCCCCAGCATTTT
TRBD1,-,TRBJ1-2,TRBV5-8,CASSRDRGNSRGYTF,TGTGCCAGCAGTAGGGACAGGGGAAACTCACGGGGCTACACCTTC
-,-,TRBJ1-6,TRBV7-2,CASSLVRTNNSPLHF,TGTGCCAGCAGCTTAGTCCGGACAAATAATTCACCCCTCCACTTT
TRBD1,-,TRBJ1-1,TRBV28,CASSLVFQGGRRDTEAFF,TGTGCCAGCAGTTTGGTTTTTCAAGGGGGCCGGAGAGACACTGAAGCTTTCTTT
-,-,TRBJ2-7,TRBV4-3,CASSQGSQSSYEQYF,TGCGCCAGCAGCCAAGGTAGCCAGTCCTCCTACGAGCAGTACTTC
TRBD2,-,TRBJ2-5,TRBV30,CAWAERGVQETQYF,TGTGCCTGGGCCGAGCGGGGGGTCCAAGAGACCCAGTACTTC
-,once,TRBJ2-5,TRBV6-6,CASSYSGQQETQYF,TGTGCCAGCAGTTACTCCGGACAGCAAGAGACCCAGTACTTC
-,-,TRBJ2-7,TRBV5-1,CASSLGRSSYEQYF,TGCGCCAGCAGCTTGGGGCGGAGCTCCTACGAGCAGTACTTC
-,-,TRBJ2-7,TRBV19,CASSSALEQYF,TGTGCCAGTAGTTCCGCCCTCGAGCAGTACTTC
-,once,TRBJ1-1,TRBV30,CASVQGHIAEAFF,TGTGCCTCCGTACAGGGTCATATCGCTGAAGCTTTCTTT
-,-,TRBJ2-3,TRBV6-5,CATSTRRPEDTQYF,TGTGCCACTTCGACCAGGCGCCCTGAGGATACGCAGTATTTT
TRBD1,-,TRBJ1-6,TRBV5-1,CASSLGAGGSPLHF,TGCGCCAGCAGCTTGGGGGCAGGGGGTTCACCCCTCCACTTT
-,-,TRBJ1-1,TRBV7-8,CASRQQGNTEAFF,TGTGCCAGCAGGCAACAGGGGAACACTGAAGCTTTCTTT
TRBD1,-,TRBJ1-4,TRBV4-1,CASSRGQGGTNEKLFF,TGCGCCAGCAGCCGGGGACAGGGGGGAACTAATGAAAAACTGTTTTTT
-,once,TRBJ1-1,TRBV7-2,CASSPRQAGAFF,TGTGCCAGCAGCCCGCGACAGGCCGGAGCTTTCTTT
TRBD1,-,TRBJ1-1,TRBV10-3,CAISQPDRQNTEAFF,TGTGCCATCAGTCAACCGGACAGGCAGAACACTGAAGCTTTCTTT
TRBD2,-,TRBJ2-7,TRBV11-3,CASSSTGHRGGFEQYF,TGTGCCAGCAGCTCAACCGGGCACCGCGGGGGGTTCGAGCAGTACTTC
TRBD2,once,TRBJ2-3,TRBV15,CATSLVGGTDTQYF,TGTGCCACCAGCCTAGTGGGGGGGACAGATACGCAGTATTTT
-,-,TRBJ1-2,TRBV18,CASSLDGFYGYTF,TGTGCCAGCTCGCTTGACGGCTTCTATGGCTACACCTTC
-,once,TRBJ1-6,TRBV18,CASSPADGRWNSPLHF,TGTGCCAGCTCACCAGCGGACGGTCGGTGGAATTCACCCCTCCACTTT
-,-,TRBJ1-6,TRBV7-9,CASSLYNSPLHF,TGTGCCAGCAGCTTATATAATTCACCCCTCCACTTT
-,-,TRBJ2-3,TRBV2,CASRLPPDTQYF,TGTGCCAGCAGACTTCCTCCAGATACGCAGTATTTT
TRBD2,-,TRBJ2-7,TRBV6-2/TRBV6-3,CASSYVGSGGLYEQYF,TGTGCCAGCAGCTATGTGGGTAGCGGGGGGCTCTACGAGCAGTACTTC